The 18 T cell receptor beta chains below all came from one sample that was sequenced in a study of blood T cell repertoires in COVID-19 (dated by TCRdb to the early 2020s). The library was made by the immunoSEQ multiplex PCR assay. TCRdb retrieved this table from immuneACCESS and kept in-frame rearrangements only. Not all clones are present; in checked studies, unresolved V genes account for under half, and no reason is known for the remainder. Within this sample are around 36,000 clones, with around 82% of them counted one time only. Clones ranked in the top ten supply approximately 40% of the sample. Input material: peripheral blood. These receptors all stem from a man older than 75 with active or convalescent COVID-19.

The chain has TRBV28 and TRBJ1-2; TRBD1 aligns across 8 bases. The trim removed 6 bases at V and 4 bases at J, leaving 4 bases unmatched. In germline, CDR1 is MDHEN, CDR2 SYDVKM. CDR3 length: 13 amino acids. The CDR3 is CASRETGAYGYTF. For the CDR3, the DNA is TGTGCCAGCAGAGAGACAGGGGCCTATGGCTACACCTTC.

The CDR3 loop is CASSQANSPLHF. The CDR3 coding sequence is TGTGCCAGCAGCCAAGCAAATTCACCCCTCCACTTT. This chain links TRBV4-2 with TRBJ1-6, with D hard to call. The CDR3 contains 12 residues. Germline values: CDR1 LGHNA, CDR2 YNFKEQ. Deletions cut 1 base from V and 7 bases from J, with 2 bases between.

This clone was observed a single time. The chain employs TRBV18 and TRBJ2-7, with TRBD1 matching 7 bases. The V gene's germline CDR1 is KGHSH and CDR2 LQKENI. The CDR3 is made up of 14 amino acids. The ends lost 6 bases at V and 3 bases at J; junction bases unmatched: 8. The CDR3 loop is CASSQMDRFYEQYF. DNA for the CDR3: TGTGCCAGCTCCCAGATGGACAGGTTCTACGAGCAGTACTTC. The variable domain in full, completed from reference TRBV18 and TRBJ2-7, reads NAGVMQNPRHLVRRRGQEARLRCSPMKGHSHVYWYRQLPEEGLKFMVYLQKENIIDESGMPKERFSAEFPKEGPSILRIQQVVRGDSAAYFCASSQMDRFYEQYFGPGTRLTVT.

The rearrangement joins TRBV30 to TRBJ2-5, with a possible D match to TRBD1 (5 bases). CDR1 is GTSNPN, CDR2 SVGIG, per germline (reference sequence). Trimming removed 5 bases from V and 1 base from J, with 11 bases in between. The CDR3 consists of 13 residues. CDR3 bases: TGTGCCTGGGCCACAGGAAGCCAAGAGACCCAGTACTTC. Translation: CAWATGSQETQYF.

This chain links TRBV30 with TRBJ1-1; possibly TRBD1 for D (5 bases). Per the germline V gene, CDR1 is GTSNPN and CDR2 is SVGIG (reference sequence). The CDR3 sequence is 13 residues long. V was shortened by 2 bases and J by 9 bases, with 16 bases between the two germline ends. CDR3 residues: CAWSLGPGDKAFF. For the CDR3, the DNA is TGTGCCTGGAGTCTCGGGCCGGGGGATAAAGCTTTCTTT.

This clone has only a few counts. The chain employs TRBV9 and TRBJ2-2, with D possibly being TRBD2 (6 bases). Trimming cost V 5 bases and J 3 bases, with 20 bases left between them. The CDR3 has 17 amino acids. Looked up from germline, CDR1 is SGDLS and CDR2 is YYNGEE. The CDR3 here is CASSPRGAGRYTGELFF. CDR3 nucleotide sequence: TGTGCCAGCAGTCCCAGAGGGGCGGGGAGGTACACCGGGGAGCTGTTTTTT.

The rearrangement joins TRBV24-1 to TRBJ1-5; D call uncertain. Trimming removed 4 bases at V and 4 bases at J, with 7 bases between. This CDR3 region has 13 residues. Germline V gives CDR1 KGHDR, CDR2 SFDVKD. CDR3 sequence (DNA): TGTGCCACCAGTGAGGCAATTAATCAGCCCCAGCATTTT. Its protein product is CATSEAINQPQHF.

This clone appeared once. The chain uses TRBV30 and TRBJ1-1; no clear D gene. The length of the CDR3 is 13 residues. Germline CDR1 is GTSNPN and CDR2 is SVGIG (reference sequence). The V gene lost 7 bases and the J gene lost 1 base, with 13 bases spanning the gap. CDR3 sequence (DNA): TGTGCCTCCGCCCGGGAGACGAACACTGAAGCTTTCTTT. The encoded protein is CASARETNTEAFF.

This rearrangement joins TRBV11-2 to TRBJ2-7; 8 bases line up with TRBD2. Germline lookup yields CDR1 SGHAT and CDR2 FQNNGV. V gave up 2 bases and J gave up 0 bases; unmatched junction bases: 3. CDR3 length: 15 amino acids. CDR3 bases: TGTGCCAGCAGCTTAATGGGGACTAGCTCCTACGAGCAGTACTTC. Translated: CASSLMGTSSYEQYF.

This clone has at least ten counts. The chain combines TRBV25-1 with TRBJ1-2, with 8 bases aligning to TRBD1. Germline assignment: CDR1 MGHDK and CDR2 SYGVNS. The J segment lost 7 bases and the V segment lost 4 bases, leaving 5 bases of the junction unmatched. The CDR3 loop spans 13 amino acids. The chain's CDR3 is CASSGGQAGGYTF. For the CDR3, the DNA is TGTGCCAGCAGTGGGGGACAGGCCGGTGGCTACACCTTC.

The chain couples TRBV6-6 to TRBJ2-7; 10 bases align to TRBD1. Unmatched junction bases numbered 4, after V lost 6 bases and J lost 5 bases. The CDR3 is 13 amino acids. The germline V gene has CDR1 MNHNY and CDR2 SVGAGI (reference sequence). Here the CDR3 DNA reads TGTGCCAGCAGCCGGGACAGGGGACACGAGCAGTACTTC. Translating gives CASSRDRGHEQYF.

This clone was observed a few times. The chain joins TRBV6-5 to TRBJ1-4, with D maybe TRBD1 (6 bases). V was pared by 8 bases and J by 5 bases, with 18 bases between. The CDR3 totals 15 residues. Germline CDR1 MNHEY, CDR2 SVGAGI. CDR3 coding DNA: TGTGCCAGCCGCAGGGGTCCGGCCGAAAATGAAAAACTGTTTTTT. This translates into CASRRGPAENEKLFF.

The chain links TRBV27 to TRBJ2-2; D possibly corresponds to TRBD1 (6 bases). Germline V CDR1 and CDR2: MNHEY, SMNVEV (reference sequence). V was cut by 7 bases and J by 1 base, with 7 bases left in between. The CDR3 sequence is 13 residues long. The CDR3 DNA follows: TGTGCCAGCAAGGGACAGAACACCGGGGAGCTGTTTTTT. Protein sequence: CASKGQNTGELFF.

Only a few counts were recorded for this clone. CDR3 sequence reads: CASSLDRERNTIYF. The CDR3 DNA is TGTGCCAGCAGCTTAGACAGGGAGAGAAACACCATATATTTT. The V gene is TRBV7-8, the J gene TRBJ1-3; D is perhaps TRBD1 (6 bases). The CDR3 runs 14 residues. V was shortened by 1 base and J by 5 bases, with 9 bases between the two germline ends. The germline V gene has CDR1 SGHVS and CDR2 FQNEAQ.

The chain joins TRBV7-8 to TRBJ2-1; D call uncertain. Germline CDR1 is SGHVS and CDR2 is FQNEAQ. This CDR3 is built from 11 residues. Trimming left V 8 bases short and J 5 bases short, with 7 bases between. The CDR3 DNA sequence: TGTGCCAGCCGTGAGAACAATGAGCAGTTCTTC. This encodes CASRENNEQFF.

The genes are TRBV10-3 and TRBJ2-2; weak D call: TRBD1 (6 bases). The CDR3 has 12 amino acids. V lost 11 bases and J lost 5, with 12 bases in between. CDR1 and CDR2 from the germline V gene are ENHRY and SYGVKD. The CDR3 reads CAAQRGTGELFF. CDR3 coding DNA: TGTGCCGCCCAAAGGGGGACCGGGGAGCTGTTTTTT.

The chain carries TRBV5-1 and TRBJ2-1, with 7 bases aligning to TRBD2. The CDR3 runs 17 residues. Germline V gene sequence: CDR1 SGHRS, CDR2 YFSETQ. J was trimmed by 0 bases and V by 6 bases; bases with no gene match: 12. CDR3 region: CASNLQVGGSSYNEQFF. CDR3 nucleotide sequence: TGCGCCAGCAACCTACAGGTGGGCGGGAGCTCCTACAATGAGCAGTTCTTC.

This CDR3 reads CATSRGAFGDGYTF. In DNA, the CDR3 is TGTGCCACCAGCAGGGGGGCATTCGGGGATGGCTACACCTTC. This chain links TRBV15 with TRBJ1-2, with D possibly matching TRBD1 (6 bases). This CDR3 region has 14 residues. The V gene's germline CDR1 is LNHNV and CDR2 YYDKDF (reference sequence). V was pared by 3 bases and J by 6 bases, with 14 bases between.